This T cell receptor beta chain was recorded in a study of T cell responses to AZD1222 COVID-19 vaccine. General observations from the study: Clonal diversity was possibly underestimated, and the donors were mostly white British, with more females. Vaccine-associated CD4 TCRs spanned spike, dominant at 160-218 and 743-854. Following two doses of AZD1222, Spike-specific TCR breadth and depth rose. As reported, nearly half of all spike-specific TCRs target variant regions that are unmutated.

In germline, CDR1 is MNHEY, CDR2 SMNVEV (reference sequence). The CDR3 is 16 residues long. V trimming: 1 base; J trimming: 0 bases; junction bases outside the gene matches: 3. Notes on this clone: Its specificity is unknown.

Profiling relied on immunoSEQ multiplex PCR, and the TCRdb table lists in-frame clones only, not all of them. The data contain some 98,000 clones, over 75% of them singletons. The source was peripheral blood, collected on day 0 of AZD1222 vaccination. The chain joins TRBV27 to TRBJ2-1, with TRBD2 matching 7 bases. This receptor was taken from an adult in good health. The CDR3: CASSLYSGVSYNEQFF. In DNA, the CDR3 is TGTGCCAGCAGTTTATACAGCGGGGTCTCCTACAATGAGCAGTTCTTC.